The T cell receptor (beta chain) described here comes from a study of CD8 T cells in Susac syndrome. An input of about 0.45 to 1 ug of RNA was subjected to reverse transcription using random hexamers. TCRdb fed the immunoSEQ multiplex PCR reads into MiXCR, producing one record per CDR3 protein. The table lists approximately 280,000 distinct CDR3 sequences, roughly 84% of them singletons. Sequencing of TCR beta covered CD8+ and CD4+ T cells obtained from blood. V was shortened by 7 bases and J by 5 bases, with 15 bases between the two germline ends. CDR3 length equals 14 residues. Germline V CDR1 and CDR2: MGHDK, SYGVNS. This clonotype has a single count.

Material: CD8+ T cells from PBMCs. This receptor was obtained from a human donor with multiple sclerosis. The V call is TRBV25-1, the J call TRBJ1-5; tentative D call: TRBD1 (5 bases). The CDR3 DNA sequence: TGTGCCAGCAAAGGGGCGGGGAGAGATCAGCCCCAGCATTTT. Its protein is CASKGAGRDQPQHF. Full variable domain (outside the CDR3, taken from reference TRBV25-1 and TRBJ1-5): EADIYQTPRYLVIGTGKKITLECSQTMGHDKMYWYQQDPGMELHLIHYSYGVNSTEKGDLSSESTVSRIRTEHFPLTLESARPSHTSQYLCASKGAGRDQPQHFGDGTRLSIL.